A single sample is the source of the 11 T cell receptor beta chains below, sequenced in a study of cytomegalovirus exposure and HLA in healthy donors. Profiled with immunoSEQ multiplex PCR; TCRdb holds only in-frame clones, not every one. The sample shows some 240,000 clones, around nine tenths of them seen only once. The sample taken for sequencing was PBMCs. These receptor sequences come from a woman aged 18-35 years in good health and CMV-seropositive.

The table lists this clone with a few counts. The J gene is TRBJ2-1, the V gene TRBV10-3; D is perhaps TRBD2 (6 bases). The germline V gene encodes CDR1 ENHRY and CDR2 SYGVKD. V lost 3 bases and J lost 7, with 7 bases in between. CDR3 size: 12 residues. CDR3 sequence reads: CAISDGGNEQFF. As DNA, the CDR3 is TGTGCCATCAGTGACGGGGGAAATGAGCAGTTCTTC.

The CDR3 loop is CASSFGTGDTYEQYF. The DNA for the CDR3 is TGCGCCAGCAGCTTTGGGACAGGTGATACCTACGAGCAGTACTTC. The rearrangement uses TRBV5-1 and TRBJ2-7; TRBD1 matches 8 bases. CDR3 size: 15 residues. Germline V lookup: CDR1 SGHRS, CDR2 YFSETQ. Germline trimming cut 2 bases from V and 2 bases from J; bases unmatched to any gene: 6.

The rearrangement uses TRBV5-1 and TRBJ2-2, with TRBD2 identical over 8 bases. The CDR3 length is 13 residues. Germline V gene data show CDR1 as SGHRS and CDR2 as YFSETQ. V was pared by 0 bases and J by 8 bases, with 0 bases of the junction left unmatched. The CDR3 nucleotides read TGCGCCAGCAGCTTGGGACTAGCGGGGGAGCTGTTTTTT. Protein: CASSLGLAGELFF.

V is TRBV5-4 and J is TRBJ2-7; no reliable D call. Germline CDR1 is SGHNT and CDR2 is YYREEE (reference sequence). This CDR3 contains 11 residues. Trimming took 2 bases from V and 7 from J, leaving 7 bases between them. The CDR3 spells CASSFHEEQYF. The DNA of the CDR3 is TGTGCCAGCAGCTTCCACGAGGAGCAGTACTTC.

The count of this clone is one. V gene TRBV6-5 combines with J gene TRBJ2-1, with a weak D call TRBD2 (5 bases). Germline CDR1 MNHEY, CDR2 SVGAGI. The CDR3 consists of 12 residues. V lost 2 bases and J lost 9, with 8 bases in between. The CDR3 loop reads CASSYGAGEQFF. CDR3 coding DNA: TGTGCCAGCAGTTACGGTGCGGGTGAGCAGTTCTTC.

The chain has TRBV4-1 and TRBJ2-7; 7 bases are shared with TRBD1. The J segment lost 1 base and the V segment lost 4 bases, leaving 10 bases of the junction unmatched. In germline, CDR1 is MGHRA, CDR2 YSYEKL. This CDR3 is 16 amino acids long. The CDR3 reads CASSPSPTGTSYEQYF. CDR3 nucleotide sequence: TGCGCCAGCAGCCCCTCCCCGACAGGGACATCCTACGAGCAGTACTTC.

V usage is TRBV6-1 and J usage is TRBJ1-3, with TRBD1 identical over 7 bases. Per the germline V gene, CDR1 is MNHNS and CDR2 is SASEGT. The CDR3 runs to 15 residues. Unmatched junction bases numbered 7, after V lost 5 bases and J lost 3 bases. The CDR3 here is CASSPRGPVGNTIYF. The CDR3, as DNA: TGTGCCAGCAGTCCAAGGGGGCCCGTTGGAAACACCATATATTTT.

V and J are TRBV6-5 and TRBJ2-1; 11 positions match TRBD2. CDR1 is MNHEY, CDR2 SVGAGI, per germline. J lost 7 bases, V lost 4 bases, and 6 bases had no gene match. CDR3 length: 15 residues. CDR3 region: CASSSTSGTGNEQFF. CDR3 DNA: TGTGCCAGCAGTTCGACTAGCGGGACAGGTAATGAGCAGTTCTTC.

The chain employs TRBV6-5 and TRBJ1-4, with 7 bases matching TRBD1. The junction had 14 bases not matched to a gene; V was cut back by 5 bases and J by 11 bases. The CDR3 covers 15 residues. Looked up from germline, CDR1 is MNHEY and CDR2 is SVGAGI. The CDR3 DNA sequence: TGTGCCAGCAGTCCCCTTGGGACAGCCCCACTTAAACTGTTTTTT. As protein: CASSPLGTAPLKLFF.

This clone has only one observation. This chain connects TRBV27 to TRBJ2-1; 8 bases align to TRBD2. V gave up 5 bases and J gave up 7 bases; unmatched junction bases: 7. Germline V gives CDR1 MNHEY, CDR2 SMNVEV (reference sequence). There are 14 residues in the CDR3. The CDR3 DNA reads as TGTGCCAGCAGTCCGGGACTAGATAGTAATGAGCAGTTCTTC. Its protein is CASSPGLDSNEQFF.

This CDR3 reads CAWSVIAYQETQYF. CDR3 DNA sequence: TGTGCCTGGAGTGTAATAGCGTACCAAGAGACCCAGTACTTC. The V gene is TRBV30, the J gene TRBJ2-5; the D gene is possibly TRBD2 (5 bases). With 0 bases removed from V and 0 bases from J, the gap between germline ends came to 8 bases. Germline CDR1 and CDR2: GTSNPN and SVGIG (reference sequence). The CDR3 has 14 residues.